The rows below give T cell receptor beta chains drawn from one sample of a study of tumor and adjacent non-tumor tissue in lung cancer. MiXCR, run by TCRdb on the multiplex PCR reads, gives a single entry per CDR3 protein. The table has roughly 81,000 distinct CDR3 sequences, more than 60% seen once; the top ten hold around 14%. Sequencing was done on a sample of lung tumor tissue. These receptors were collected from a man between 70 and 80 years old with non-small cell lung cancer. The CDR3 runs from the conserved cysteine through the conserved F or W. The order of the fields is V gene, D gene, clone size, J gene, CDR3 DNA, CDR3 protein. D genes are given only for firm matches. Clone size is stated in some rows and not others, as once, few, many or a class when expanded.

>TRBV11-3|TRBD2|.|TRBJ2-3
TGTGCCAGCAGCTTCGGACTAGCGGGAACAGATAGGCAGTATTTT
CASSFGLAGTDRQYF
>TRBV11-3|.|.|TRBJ2-5
TGTGCCAGCAGCTTAGATCTTCAAGAGACAGAGTACTTC
CASSLDLQETEYF
>TRBV5-5|.|many|TRBJ1-5
TGTGCCAGCAGCTTATTTAGCAATCAGCCCCAGCATTTT
CASSLFSNQPQHF
>TRBV11-2|.|medium-sized|TRBJ2-7
TGTGCCAGCAGCTTATGGGGATACGAGCAGTACTTC
CASSLWGYEQYF
>TRBV28|.|few|TRBJ1-5
TGTGCCAGCAGTCCCCATAAGGGCGGCTATAGCAATCAGCCCCAGCATTTT
CASSPHKGGYSNQPQHF
>TRBV12-3/TRBV12-4|.|.|TRBJ2-5
TGTGCCGGCAGCCTGATGGGGGAGACCCAGTACTTC
CAGSLMGETQYF
>TRBV5-4|TRBD1|.|TRBJ1-2
TGTGCCAGCACTCCTACAGGGGGCGGCTATGGCTACACCTTC
CASTPTGGGYGYTF
>TRBV28|.|.|TRBJ2-3
TGTGCCAGCAGTTTACCCCATTTGGGAGATACGCAGTATTTT
CASSLPHLGDTQYF
>TRBV11-2|.|.|TRBJ1-4
TGTGCCAGCAACTTAGGACGGGGGGGTAAACTGTTTTTT
CASNLGRGGKLFF
>TRBV11-2|TRBD1|.|TRBJ2-1
TGTGCCAGCAGCTTCGGGACAGCACACATAATGGATGAACAGTTCTTC
CASSFGTAHIMDEQFF
>TRBV10-1|.|once|TRBJ2-7
TGCGCCACCAACCTAGATCTGTCTCGCCTCTACGAGCAGTACTTC
CATNLDLSRLYEQYF
>TRBV29-1|.|.|TRBJ2-1
TGCAGTGCTGAAGATCGGGGGGACAATGATCAGTTCTTC
CSAEDRGDNDQFF
>TRBV11-2|TRBD2|.|TRBJ2-1
TGTGCCAGCAGCAAATTAGCGGGGGACCTCAATGGGCAGTTCTTC
CASSKLAGDLNGQFF
>TRBV7-9|.|few|TRBJ1-1
TGTGCCAGCAGCTTCATTGGGAACACTGAAGCTTTCTTT
CASSFIGNTEAFF
>TRBV6-5|TRBD2|.|TRBJ2-5
TGTGCCAGCATTCGGACCCTAGCGGGGGGGCGAGAGACGCAGTACTTC
CASIRTLAGGRETQYF
>TRBV11-2|.|.|TRBJ2-2
TGTGCCAGCAGCTCCTGTCTAGAGGCAGGCGGGGAGCCGTTTTTT
CASSSCLEAGGEPFF
>TRBV11-3|.|.|TRBJ2-1
TGTGCCAGCGGCTTGGATCGGGGAACTGACAATGAGCAGTTCTTC
CASGLDRGTDNEQFF
>TRBV4-2|.|many|TRBJ1-2
TGTGCCAGCAGCCAAGGACACCGATTCTATGGCTACACCTTC
CASSQGHRFYGYTF
>TRBV6-1|.|.|TRBJ2-7
TGTGCCAGCAGTGTCGAGGGTGGCTACAAGCAATATTTC
CASSVEGGYKQYF
>TRBV11-3|TRBD1|once|TRBJ2-1
TGTGCCAGCAGCCCGGGACAGGATCTGGGGAATGAGCAGTTCTTC
CASSPGQDLGNEQFF
>TRBV29-1|.|.|TRBJ2-2
TGCAGCGCCACCGGCACCGGGGAGCTGTTTTTT
CSATGTGELFF
>TRBV5-1|TRBD1|.|TRBJ2-1
TGCGCCAGCAGCCAGTACAGGGGAAAGAATGAGCAGTTCTTC
CASSQYRGKNEQFF
>TRBV10-3|.|many|TRBJ2-7
TGTGCCATCAGTGGAAATTTTGGGCTAGCAGGGGACGACGAGCAGTACTTC
CAISGNFGLAGDDEQYF
>TRBV20-1|TRBD2|.|TRBJ2-7
TGCAGTACCATGAGCGGGAGGGGGGACGAGCAGTACTTC
CSTMSGRGDEQYF
>TRBV7-9|.|.|TRBJ2-2
TGTGCCAGCAGCTTCTCCGGGACACCTCCAGGCACCGGGAAGCTGTTTTTT
CASSFSGTPPGTGKLFF
>TRBV20-1|TRBD2|few|TRBJ2-5
TGCCGTGCTAGAGGGTGGTCGGGGGGGGAGACCCAGTACTTC
CRARGWSGGETQYF
>TRBV30|.|few|TRBJ2-7
TGTGCCTGGAGTCCCAGCTACGAGCAGTACTTC
CAWSPSYEQYF
>TRBV11-2|TRBD2|.|TRBJ2-2
TGTGCCAGCAGCTTACCTGAACGGGGGGGTTCCGTGGAGCTGTTTTTT
CASSLPERGGSVELFF
>TRBV6-1|TRBD1|many|TRBJ2-5
TGTGCCTCGGACAGGGTTGGCCAAGAGACCCAGTACTTC
CASDRVGQETQYF
>TRBV6-1|.|.|TRBJ2-2
TGTGCCTGCGAAGGGGGACACCAGACGGCCGGGGAGCTGTTTTTT
CACEGGHQTAGELFF
>TRBV10-3|.|.|TRBJ1-6
TGTGCCATCAGTGCTTCCGGGGCTGCGTCACCCCTCCACTTT
CAISASGAASPLHF
>TRBV6-1|.|many|TRBJ1-5
TGTGCCAGCAGTGAAGCGTCCTGGGGATACAGCAATCAGCCCCAGCATTTT
CASSEASWGYSNQPQHF
>TRBV5-1|.|few|TRBJ2-3
TGCGCCAGCAGCTTGGATGACACAAGCACAGATGCGCAGTATTTT
CASSLDDTSTDAQYF
>TRBV11-2|TRBD1|.|TRBJ2-2
TGTGCTAGCAGCCTACAGGGGACGTTGTTCATCGGGGAGCTGTTTTTT
CASSLQGTLFIGELFF
>TRBV6-6|.|.|TRBJ1-5
TGTACCAGCAGCACTCGGTCAGGACCAGAGGGAGAGCCCCAGCATTTT
CTSSTRSGPEGEPQHF